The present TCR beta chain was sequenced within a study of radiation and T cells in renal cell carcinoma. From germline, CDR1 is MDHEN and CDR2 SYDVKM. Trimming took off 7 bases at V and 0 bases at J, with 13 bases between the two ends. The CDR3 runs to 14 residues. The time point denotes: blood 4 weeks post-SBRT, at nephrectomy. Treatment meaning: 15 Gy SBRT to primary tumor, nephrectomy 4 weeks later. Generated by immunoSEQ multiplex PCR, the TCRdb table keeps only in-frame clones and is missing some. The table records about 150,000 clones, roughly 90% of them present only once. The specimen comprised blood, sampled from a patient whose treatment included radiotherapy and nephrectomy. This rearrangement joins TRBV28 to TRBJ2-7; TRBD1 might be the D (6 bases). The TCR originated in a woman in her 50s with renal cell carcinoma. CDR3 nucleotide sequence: TGTGCCAGCACTTCCTCAGGGGCCTCCTACGAGCAGTACTTC. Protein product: CASTSSGASYEQYF.